The 20 T cell receptor beta chains in this list originate from one sample, sequenced in a study of blood T cell repertoires in COVID-19. The table came from immunoSEQ multiplex PCR; TCRdb's copy has only in-frame clones and leaves some out. The sample consists of about 93,000 clones, 85% to 90% of them appearing once. The sequencing sample was made of peripheral blood. The origin of the receptors is a human donor with active COVID-19. The donor label of this sample is uncertain.

The V call is TRBV7-6, the J call TRBJ1-1, with D uncertain. This CDR3 is 16 amino acids long. CDR1 and CDR2 from the germline V gene are SGHVS and FNYEAQ. V was clipped by 2 bases and J by 5 bases, with 18 bases between them. CDR3 sequence: CASSLPPHGTSTEAFF. The CDR3 region has the DNA TGTGCCAGCAGCTTACCGCCCCACGGTACGAGTACTGAAGCTTTCTTT.

V usage is TRBV19 and J usage is TRBJ2-2, with D possibly TRBD1 on 6 matching bases. Germline lookup yields CDR1 LNHDA and CDR2 SQIVND (reference sequence). This CDR3 spans 18 amino acids. The V end was cut by 1 base, the J end by 1 base, with 16 bases between. CDR3 sequence reads: CASSIGWVDRMNTGELFF. Here the CDR3 DNA reads TGTGCCAGTAGTATAGGGTGGGTCGACAGGATGAACACCGGGGAGCTGTTTTTT.

About this clone itself: No conserved phenylalanine or tryptophan ends this CDR3, so it is likely a read error. No DNA is shown, since the ends of the CDR3 on it are uncertain; the CDR3 is the one TCRdb lists. The genes are TRBV3-1 (or the pseudogene TRBV3-2) and TRBJ2-7; the DNA was not used to check the table's D call, TRBD2. Germline assignment: CDR1 LGHDT and CDR2 YNNKEL (reference sequence). The CDR3 length equals 9 residues, ends included. The CDR3: CASSRLRSG.

The chain employs TRBV5-4 and TRBJ2-7; D unresolved. The length of the CDR3 is 15 residues. With 5 bases removed from V and 4 bases from J, the gap between germline ends came to 19 bases. Germline-derived CDR1 and CDR2 are SGHNT and YYREEE (reference sequence). The CDR3 loop reads CASRRDTEKVYEQYF. The DNA of the CDR3 is TGTGCCAGCAGGAGAGATACAGAGAAAGTATACGAGCAGTACTTC.

This clone was observed a few times. The CDR3 nucleotides are TGTGCCAGCAGCTTAGCCAGAAATGAGCAGTTCTTC. Its protein product is CASSLARNEQFF. The chain couples TRBV13 to TRBJ2-1, with unresolved D. Looked up from germline, CDR1 is PRHDT and CDR2 is FYEKMQ (reference sequence). The CDR3 is 12 amino acids. V lost 1 base to trimming and J lost 7 bases, with 5 bases between them.

The chain uses TRBV27 and TRBJ2-1; perhaps TRBD2 as D (6 bases). CDR3 size: 12 residues. V was pared by 3 bases and J by 10 bases, with 10 bases between. CDR1 is MNHEY, CDR2 SMNVEV, per germline (reference sequence). The CDR3 DNA reads TGTGCCAGCAGTTTCAGGAGGGAGGAGCAGTTCTTC. Amino acids: CASSFRREEQFF.

This clone appeared a single time. The rearrangement links TRBV6-6 to TRBJ2-3, with D unclear. V was cut by 3 bases and J by 0 bases, with 7 bases left in between. CDR1 and CDR2 from the germline V gene are MNHNY and SVGAGI (reference sequence). This CDR3 contains 14 residues. CDR3 in DNA: TGTGCCAGCAGTTATCAGAAGAGCACAGATACGCAGTATTTT. It is translated as CASSYQKSTDTQYF.

Here the CDR3 reads CATSRDPGQGAINYGYTF. DNA of the CDR3: TGTGCCACCAGCAGAGATCCCGGACAGGGGGCGATCAACTATGGCTACACCTTC. V and J are TRBV15 and TRBJ1-2; 11 bases are a match to TRBD1. V was pared by 0 bases and J by 2 bases, with 8 bases of the junction left unmatched. The CDR3 sequence is 18 residues long. The germline V gene encodes CDR1 LNHNV and CDR2 YYDKDF (reference sequence).

This chain connects TRBV6-6 to TRBJ1-6; 9 bases are shared with TRBD1. Germline V gene lookup returns CDR1 MNHNY and CDR2 SVGAGI (reference sequence). V dropped 6 bases and J dropped 10; count of bases not matched to a gene: 7. This CDR3 is 14 amino acids long. The CDR3: CASSGTGNLSPLHF. For the CDR3, the DNA is TGTGCCAGCAGCGGGACAGGGAATCTCTCACCCCTCCACTTT.

This chain joins TRBV7-2 and TRBJ1-2; D unresolved. The germline V gene has CDR1 SGHTA and CDR2 FQGNSA. V was cut by 5 bases and J by 5 bases, with 18 bases left in between. The CDR3 runs 15 residues. The CDR3 here is CASSPSRALQYGYTF. The CDR3, as DNA: TGTGCCAGCAGCCCGTCGAGGGCCCTACAGTATGGCTACACCTTC.

This clone has only one observation. The chain joins TRBV19 to TRBJ1-5, with 7 bases that match TRBD1. CDR3 length: 15 residues. Germline assignment: CDR1 LNHDA and CDR2 SQIVND (reference sequence). V gave up 7 bases and J gave up 2 bases; unmatched junction bases: 8. For the CDR3, the DNA is TGTGCCAGTAAGGGCGGGGACAGTCGCAATCAGCCCCAGCATTTT. As protein: CASKGGDSRNQPQHF.

The rearrangement links TRBV25-1 to TRBJ2-7, with 10 bases fitting TRBD1. Germline values: CDR1 MGHDK, CDR2 SYGVNS. The CDR3 sequence is 15 residues long. The V gene end was trimmed by 3 bases and the J gene end by 5 bases; junction bases not matched to a gene: 7. For the CDR3, the DNA is TGTGCCAGCAGTGACGCGGGACAGGGGTCCCACGAGCAGTACTTC. Amino acid sequence: CASSDAGQGSHEQYF.

The J gene is TRBJ1-2, the V gene TRBV29-1; TRBD1 matches 7 bases. V trimming: 5 bases; J trimming: 4 bases; junction bases outside the gene matches: 7. This CDR3 region has 13 residues. CDR1 and CDR2 (germline): SQVTM, ANQGSEA. DNA for the CDR3: TGCAGCGTTTCGACCGGACAGGCCTATGGCTACACCTTC. This gives the protein CSVSTGQAYGYTF.

The rearrangement uses TRBV6-2 or TRBV6-3 and TRBJ2-7; D is unclear. This CDR3 has 11 residues. The germline V gene has CDR1 MNHEY and CDR2 SVGEGT. Deletions cut 5 bases from V and 5 bases from J, with 7 bases between. Here the CDR3 DNA reads TGTGCCAGCAGTCAGGCCCACGAGCAGTACTTC. It specifies CASSQAHEQYF.

V and J are TRBV19 and TRBJ1-4; 7 bases match TRBD1. Germline values: CDR1 LNHDA, CDR2 SQIVND (reference sequence). V shed 7 bases, J shed 5 bases, and the junction held 7 bases outside the gene matches. CDR3 length equals 14 residues. CDR3 residues: CASTSQGENEKLFF. As DNA, the CDR3 is TGTGCCAGTACCTCGCAGGGGGAAAATGAAAAACTGTTTTTT.

The J gene is TRBJ2-3, the V gene TRBV7-9, with TRBD1 identical over 11 bases. The length of the CDR3 is 14 residues. Germline CDR1 SEHNR, CDR2 FQNEAQ (reference sequence). Germline trimming cut 5 bases from V and 9 bases from J; bases unmatched to any gene: 7. The CDR3 region has the DNA TGTGCCAGCAGCGCCGGGACAGGGGGGTGGACGCAGTATTTT. Its protein product is CASSAGTGGWTQYF.

This chain connects TRBV6-5 to TRBJ2-7; 9 bases align to TRBD2. Per germline, CDR1 MNHEY and CDR2 SVGAGI. This CDR3 has 14 residues. V lost 5 bases and J lost 3; bases outside the gene matches: 5. For the CDR3, the DNA is TGTGCCAGCAGTACGGGACTAGCCGACTACGAGCAGTACTTC. Its translation: CASSTGLADYEQYF.

The chain is built from TRBV4-2 and TRBJ2-4; possibly TRBD1 for D (6 bases). The CDR3 is 17 amino acids. The germline V gene has CDR1 LGHNA and CDR2 YNFKEQ. The ends were cut back, 0 bases at V and 0 bases at J, with 12 bases in the middle. The CDR3 protein is CASSQDWAGVAKNIQYF. The CDR3 coding sequence is TGTGCCAGCAGCCAAGATTGGGCAGGGGTAGCCAAAAACATTCAGTACTTC.

The V gene is TRBV4-2, the J gene TRBJ1-6; a possible D gene is TRBD1 (6 bases). V was pared by 0 bases and J by 9 bases, with 18 bases between. The CDR3 spans 17 residues. Germline values: CDR1 LGHNA, CDR2 YNFKEQ. The CDR3 DNA sequence: TGTGCCAGCAGCCAAGATATTTGGCAGGGGATAGGTTCACCCCTCCACTTT. This gives the protein CASSQDIWQGIGSPLHF.

The chain links TRBV7-8 to TRBJ2-3; a possible D gene is TRBD2 (6 bases). The CDR3 covers 20 residues. CDR1 SGHVS and CDR2 FQNEAQ come from the germline V gene. The ends were cut back, 2 bases at V and 2 bases at J, with 26 bases in the middle. In DNA form, the CDR3 reads TGTGCCAGCAGCTTAAGGACTATTGGCCTCTCACAAATATCCACAGATACGCAGTATTTT. Amino acids: CASSLRTIGLSQISTDTQYF.